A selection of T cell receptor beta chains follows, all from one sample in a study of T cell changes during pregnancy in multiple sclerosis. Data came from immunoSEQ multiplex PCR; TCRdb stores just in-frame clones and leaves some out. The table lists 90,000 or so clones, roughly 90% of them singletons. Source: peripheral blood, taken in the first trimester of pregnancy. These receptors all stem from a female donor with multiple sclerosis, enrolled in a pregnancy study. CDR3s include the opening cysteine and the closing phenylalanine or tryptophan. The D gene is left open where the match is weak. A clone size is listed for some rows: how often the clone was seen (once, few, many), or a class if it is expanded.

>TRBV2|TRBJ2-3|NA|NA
TGTGCCTGTTCATCCCAGAGCACAGATACGCAGTATTTT
CACSSQSTDTQYF
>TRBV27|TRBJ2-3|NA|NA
TGTGCCAGCAGACCGCCGGGAGCCGGCACAGATACGCAGTATTTT
CASRPPGAGTDTQYF
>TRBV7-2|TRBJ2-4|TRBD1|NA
TGTGCCAGCAGACCTATGGAGGACAGGGGGCTTGAAGAGGAAAACATTCAGTACTTC
CASRPMEDRGLEEENIQYF
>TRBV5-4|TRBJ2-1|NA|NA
TGTGCCAGCAGCTTGGAGACAGGTTCCTACAATGAGCAGTTCTTC
CASSLETGSYNEQFF
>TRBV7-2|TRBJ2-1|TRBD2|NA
TGTGCCAGCAGCTTAGCACTAGCGGGAACTGATGAGCAGTTCTTC
CASSLALAGTDEQFF
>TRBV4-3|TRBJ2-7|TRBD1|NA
TGCGCCAGCAGCCAAGGCTCACAGGGGAATTACGAGCAGTACTTC
CASSQGSQGNYEQYF
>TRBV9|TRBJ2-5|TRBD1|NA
TGTGCCAGCAGCGGGACAGGGAGAAGAGGCGAGACCCAGTACTTC
CASSGTGRRGETQYF
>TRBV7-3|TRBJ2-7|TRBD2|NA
TGTGCCAGCAGCCCCGGCAAGGCGCTAGCGGGAGAGCCCCGGATCTCCAACGAGCAGTACTTC
CASSPGKALAGEPRISNEQYF
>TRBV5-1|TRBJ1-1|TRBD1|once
TGCGCCAGCAGCTGGACAGGGAGAGAACTTGAAGCTTTCTTT
CASSWTGRELEAFF
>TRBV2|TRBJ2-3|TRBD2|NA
TGTGCCAGCAGCAGGACTAGCGGGAGGGCCTATCAGGCAGATACGCAGTATTTT
CASSRTSGRAYQADTQYF
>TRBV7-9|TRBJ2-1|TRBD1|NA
TGTGCCAGCAGCTTACGATATGAAACAGGGGGCGGCTCCTACAATGAGCAGTTCTTC
CASSLRYETGGGSYNEQFF
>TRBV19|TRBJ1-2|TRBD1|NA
TGTGCCAGTAGTTCAGGGGGCGAAGGCCACTATGGCTACACCTTC
CASSSGGEGHYGYTF
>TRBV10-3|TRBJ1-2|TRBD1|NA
TGTGCCATCATGGCGGGGGGACAGGGAGGCTATGGCTACACCTTC
CAIMAGGQGGYGYTF
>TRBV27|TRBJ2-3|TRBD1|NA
TGTGCCAGCAGTTTATCAAACAGGGGGTTAAGCACAGATACGCAGTATTTT
CASSLSNRGLSTDTQYF
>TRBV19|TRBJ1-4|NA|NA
TGTGCCAGTAGTATCGGGGTGAGGACGGATAATGAAAAACTGTTTTTT
CASSIGVRTDNEKLFF
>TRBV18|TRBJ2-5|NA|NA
TGTGCCAGCTCACCCGCTGCGCGGGGCCCTGTCTTGACGGAGACCCAGTACTTC
CASSPAARGPVLTETQYF
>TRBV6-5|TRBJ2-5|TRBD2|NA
TGTGCCAGCCGGCCGGGTGGGAGGGTCGAGACCCAGTACTTC
CASRPGGRVETQYF
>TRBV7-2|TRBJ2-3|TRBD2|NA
TGTGCCAGCAGCCGTAGCGGGAGGGAGACAGATACGCAGTATTTT
CASSRSGRETDTQYF
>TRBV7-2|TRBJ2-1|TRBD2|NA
TGTGCCAGCAGCTTGGGACTAGCGGTCAGCGATGAGCAGTTCTTC
CASSLGLAVSDEQFF
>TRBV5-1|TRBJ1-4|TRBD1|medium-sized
TGCGCCAGCAGCTTGACAGGGGGCGCAGAAAAACTGTTTTTT
CASSLTGGAEKLFF
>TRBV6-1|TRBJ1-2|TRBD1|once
TGTGCCAGCAGTGAAGCCCAGACAGGGAGTGGCTATGGCTACACCTTC
CASSEAQTGSGYGYTF
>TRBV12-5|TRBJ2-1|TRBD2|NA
TGTGCTAGTGGTTCCATAGCGGGAGCAAGGGAGCAGTTCTTC
CASGSIAGAREQFF
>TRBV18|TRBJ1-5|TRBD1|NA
TGTGCCAGCTCACTTCAGGGGGTTCAGCCCCAGCATTTT
CASSLQGVQPQHF
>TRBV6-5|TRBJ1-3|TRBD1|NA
TGTGCCAGCAGTTACTCGGACAGGGTCTCTGGAAACACCATATATTTT
CASSYSDRVSGNTIYF
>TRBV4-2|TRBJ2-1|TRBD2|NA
TGTGCCAGCAGCCCGGGGGGCTACAATGAGCAGTTCTTC
CASSPGGYNEQFF
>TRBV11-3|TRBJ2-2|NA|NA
TGTGCCAGCAGCTTTCTTACCCGGGGGGAGCTGTTTTTT
CASSFLTRGELFF
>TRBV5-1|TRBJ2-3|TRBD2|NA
TGCGCCAGCAGCTTGGCCGGTAGCGGGACTAGCACAGATACGCAGTATTTT
CASSLAGSGTSTDTQYF
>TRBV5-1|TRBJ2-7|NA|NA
TGCGCCAGCAGCGTGGGCGGGTCCTACGAGCAGTACTTC
CASSVGGSYEQYF
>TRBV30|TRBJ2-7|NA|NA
TGTGCCTGGACCCTTCCGAGCTCCTACGAGCAGTACTTC
CAWTLPSSYEQYF
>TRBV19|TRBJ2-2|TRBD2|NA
TGTGCCAGTAGTATACTGGGGGGGTTCGGGGAGCTGTTTTTT
CASSILGGFGELFF
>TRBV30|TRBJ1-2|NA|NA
TGTGCCTGGAGCGGTGACAGATATGGCTACACCTTC
CAWSGDRYGYTF
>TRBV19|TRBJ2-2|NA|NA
TGTGCCAGTAGCCGGGTATCCGGGGAGCTGTTTTTT
CASSRVSGELFF
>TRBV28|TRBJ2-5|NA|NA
TGTGCCAGCAGTTCCGACAGCCTCCAAGAGACCCAGTACTTC
CASSSDSLQETQYF
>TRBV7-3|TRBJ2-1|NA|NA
TGTGCCAGCAGCTTATGGGTGGTTAGCGGCCCCTACAATGAGCAGTTCTTC
CASSLWVVSGPYNEQFF
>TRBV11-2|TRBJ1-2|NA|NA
TGTGCCAGCAGCTCCCAAATGGTATCAGGCGGCTACACCTTC
CASSSQMVSGGYTF
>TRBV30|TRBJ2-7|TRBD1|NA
TGTGCCTGGAGTGTACGTGGGACAGGGGTCTACGAGCAGTACTTC
CAWSVRGTGVYEQYF
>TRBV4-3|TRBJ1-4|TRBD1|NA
TGCGCCAGCAGCCAGCCCGGGACAGGCAATGAAAAACTGTTTTTT
CASSQPGTGNEKLFF
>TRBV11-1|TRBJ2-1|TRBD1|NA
TGTGCCAGCAGGGCCGGGACAGGGGATGAGCAGTTCTTC
CASRAGTGDEQFF
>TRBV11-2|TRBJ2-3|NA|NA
TGTGCCAGCAGCTTAGAGGTAGCGGAAGATACAACAGATACGCAGTATTTT
CASSLEVAEDTTDTQYF
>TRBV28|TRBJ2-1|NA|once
TGTGCCAGCAGTCCCGGGAGAGGGCCGTGGGGCAATGAGCAGTTCTTC
CASSPGRGPWGNEQFF
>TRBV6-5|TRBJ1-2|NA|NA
TGTGCCAGCAGTTACGGCACCCAGGGCGTCTATGGCTACACCTTC
CASSYGTQGVYGYTF
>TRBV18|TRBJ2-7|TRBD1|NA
TGTGCCAGCTCGCCCGGGACAGGCCTCTCCTACGAGCAGTACTTC
CASSPGTGLSYEQYF
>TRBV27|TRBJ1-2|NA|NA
TGTGCCAGCAGGTACTCTGGGGGCGCGGGCTATGGCTACACCTTC
CASRYSGGAGYGYTF
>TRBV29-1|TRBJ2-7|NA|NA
TGCAGCGTTGTCGGTTCCCGCAACTACGAGCAGTACTTC
CSVVGSRNYEQYF
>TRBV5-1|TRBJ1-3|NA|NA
TGCGCCAGCAGCTTGGCTTCCGGGCCAGGGTATGGAAACACCATATATTTT
CASSLASGPGYGNTIYF